This record covers a single TCR beta chain. Its antigen is unidentified. The data stem from a study of STAT5B mutations in CD4+ large granular lymphocyte leukemia. Study-level findings and limits: Patient CD4-sorted repertoires stayed more clonal than healthy ones after leukemic-clone removal. Top patient clones used TRBV06 genes more often: 8/27 versus 2/35 in controls.

CDR1 is SEHNR and CDR2 is FQNEAQ in the germline V gene (reference sequence). The V and J ends lost 2 bases and 1 base, in that order; junction bases with no gene match: 0. The CDR3 covers 15 residues. How the authors handled the data: A productive frequency of 2.59 x 10-5 was the lowest detectable. Data came from immunoSEQ multiplex PCR; TCRdb stores just in-frame clones and leaves some out. Clonal size and the V and J genes are those of that table, whereas D and trimming came from the DNA. The sample has 31,000 or so clones, 75% to 85% seen once. This sequence originates from a human donor in good health. V gene TRBV7-9 combines with J gene TRBJ2-3, with TRBD2 matching 10 bases. The sample comprised CD4+ T cells from blood buffy coats. This CDR3 is CASSLLAGGTDTQYF. The CDR3 coding sequence is TGTGCCAGCAGCTTACTAGCGGGGGGCACAGATACGCAGTATTTT.